One sample yielded the 19 T cell receptor beta chains listed below, sequenced in a study of cytomegalovirus exposure and HLA in healthy donors (dated by TCRdb to about 2017). Libraries were built with the immunoSEQ multiplex PCR assay. The multiplex PCR relied on a mix of 60 forward primers for TCR Vbeta segments and 13 reverse primers for TCR Jbeta segments. What TCRdb holds here is the immuneACCESS table cut down to in-frame rearrangements. Part of the clones is not present; checked against another copy, under half of the missing clones reflect an unresolved V gene, and the others are unexplained. Counted in this sample were 170,000 or so clones; 80% to 90% of them appeared once. In total, the top ten clones hold around 5% of the sample. The sample was PBMCs. The receptors come from a girl between 5 and 17 years old in good health and CMV-seropositive.

This chain's CDR3 is CASSPLPEVSGELFF. CDR3 nucleotide sequence: TGTGCCAGCTCACCCCTCCCTGAGGTGTCCGGGGAGCTGTTTTTT. The rearrangement links TRBV18 to TRBJ2-2; D remains unclear. Germline-derived CDR1 and CDR2 are KGHSH and LQKENI. The CDR3 runs 15 residues. Trimming took 3 bases from V and 6 from J, leaving 14 bases between them.

The DNA of the CDR3 is TGTGCCACCGAACAGGGGCTTAGCAATCAGCCCCAGCATTTT. It translates to CATEQGLSNQPQHF. V and J are TRBV10-3 and TRBJ1-5; TRBD1 aligns across 7 bases. The J segment lost 0 bases and the V segment lost 10 bases, leaving 6 bases of the junction unmatched. This CDR3 region has 14 residues. Germline V gene data show CDR1 as ENHRY and CDR2 as SYGVKD.

This chain links TRBV2 with TRBJ1-2; D remains ambiguous. CDR3 size: 15 residues. CDR1 and CDR2 (germline): SNHLY, FYNNEI. The V end lost 7 bases, the J end lost 5 bases, and 20 bases lay between the germline ends. The CDR3 region has the DNA TGTGCCAGCAAAGGAGAGTCTAGTAGATTGTATGGCTACACCTTC. Protein product: CASKGESSRLYGYTF.

The chain uses TRBV10-3 and TRBJ1-2; the match to TRBD1 covers 12 bases. Looked up from germline, CDR1 is ENHRY and CDR2 is SYGVKD. The trim removed 11 bases at V and 4 bases at J, leaving 11 bases unmatched. The CDR3 totals 15 residues. CDR3 nucleotides: TGTGCCTCCTTGGGAGGGACAGGGGGCAGCTATGGCTACACCTTC. It encodes CASLGGTGGSYGYTF.

The chain carries TRBV4-1 and TRBJ2-7; the match to TRBD1 covers 7 bases. Germline CDR1 reads MGHRA; CDR2 reads YSYEKL. The length of the CDR3 is 14 residues. The J segment lost 2 bases and the V segment lost 2 bases, leaving 3 bases of the junction unmatched. The CDR3 region has the DNA TGCGCCAGCAGCCAATACAGGGGCACCTACGAGCAGTACTTC. This gives the protein CASSQYRGTYEQYF.

J is TRBJ2-6 and V is TRBV18; D possibly corresponds to TRBD1 (6 bases). From germline, CDR1 is KGHSH and CDR2 LQKENI. The CDR3 is 17 residues long. The germline V and J ends were trimmed by 5 bases and 0 bases, with 14 bases remaining between them. CDR3 DNA: TGTGCCAGCTCAGGTACAGGGTACTACTCTGGGGCCAACGTCCTGACTTTC. It specifies CASSGTGYYSGANVLTF.

V gene TRBV10-3 combines with J gene TRBJ1-2; possibly TRBD1 for D (5 bases). The CDR3 is 13 residues long. The germline V gene has CDR1 ENHRY and CDR2 SYGVKD. Trimming shortened V by 5 bases and J by 4 bases, and 11 bases separated the two germline ends. The CDR3 spells CAISRGDPYGYTF. Here the CDR3 DNA reads TGTGCCATCAGTCGCGGGGACCCCTATGGCTACACCTTC.

V gene TRBV11-3 combines with J gene TRBJ2-7; tentative D call: TRBD1 (6 bases). With 2 bases removed from V and 4 bases from J, the gap between germline ends came to 9 bases. In germline, CDR1 is SGHNT, CDR2 YENEEA. The CDR3 is 13 amino acids. CDR3 in DNA: TGTGCCAGCAGCTTACAGGGGTCATACGAGCAGTACTTC. Its translation: CASSLQGSYEQYF.

The chain uses TRBV7-3 and TRBJ2-3; the D gene is possibly TRBD2 (6 bases). V lost 2 bases, J lost 3 bases, and 6 bases lay in between. Germline V gene lookup returns CDR1 SGHTA and CDR2 FQGTGA. The CDR3 contains 13 residues. The DNA of the CDR3 is TGTGCCAGCAGCTTAGGAGGGACAGATACGCAGTATTTT. It specifies CASSLGGTDTQYF.

The gene calls are TRBV5-1 and TRBJ2-3; no firm D call. The CDR3 is 15 residues long. Trimming removed 1 base from V and 1 base from J, with 10 bases in between. Germline lookup yields CDR1 SGHRS and CDR2 YFSETQ. As DNA, the CDR3 is TGCGCCAGCAGCTTGTTGCCACCAGGCACAGATACGCAGTATTTT. Amino acid sequence: CASSLLPPGTDTQYF.

As DNA, the CDR3 is TGTGCCAGCAGCAGGACAGGGTCGAGCTACGAGCAGTACTTC. It is translated as CASSRTGSSYEQYF. The rearrangement links TRBV9 to TRBJ2-7; 8 bases map to TRBD1. V gave up 4 bases and J gave up 3 bases; unmatched junction bases: 6. CDR3 length equals 14 residues. Germline CDR1 and CDR2: SGDLS and YYNGEE.

This chain links TRBV27 with TRBJ2-2; 7 nucleotides agree with TRBD2. The V gene end was trimmed by 6 bases and the J gene end by 1 base; junction bases not matched to a gene: 14. The CDR3 runs to 18 residues. In germline, CDR1 is MNHEY, CDR2 SMNVEV (reference sequence). CDR3 sequence: CASSPRSGARLNTGELFF. In DNA form, the CDR3 reads TGTGCCAGCAGCCCTAGGAGCGGGGCCCGACTGAACACCGGGGAGCTGTTTTTT.

This clone was counted a few times. V usage is TRBV7-6 and J usage is TRBJ2-7; D is perhaps TRBD1 (6 bases). The germline gives CDR1 SGHVS, CDR2 FNYEAQ. The ends were cut back, 4 bases at V and 0 bases at J, with 19 bases in the middle. The CDR3 runs 17 residues. The CDR3 sequence is CASSYRVSPTTSYEQYF. The CDR3 region has the DNA TGTGCCAGCAGCTACAGGGTTTCTCCAACAACCTCCTACGAGCAGTACTTC.

This chain uses TRBV7-3 with TRBJ1-1; D call uncertain. The CDR3 consists of 13 residues. CDR1 is SGHTA and CDR2 is FQGTGA in the germline V gene. The V end lost 0 bases, the J end lost 6 bases, and 8 bases lay between the germline ends. CDR3 sequence: CASSLTEGSEAFF. The CDR3, as DNA: TGTGCCAGCAGCTTAACGGAGGGATCTGAAGCTTTCTTT. Filled out from reference TRBV7-3 and TRBJ1-1, the complete variable domain reads GAGVSQTPSNKVTEKGKYVELRCDPISGHTALYWYRQSLGQGPEFLIYFQGTGAADDSGLPNDRFFAVRPEGSVSTLKIQRTERGDSAVYLCASSLTEGSEAFFGQGTRLTVV.

The chain employs TRBV5-6 and TRBJ1-5; D gene uncertain. Per germline, CDR1 SGHDT and CDR2 YYEEEE. Trimming stripped 4 bases from V and 1 base from J, with 15 bases between. The CDR3 consists of 16 residues. CDR3 protein: CASSPTGGRSNQPQHF. CDR3 DNA sequence: TGTGCCAGCAGCCCCACCGGAGGAAGGAGCAATCAGCCCCAGCATTTT.

This chain uses TRBV5-1 with TRBJ2-3; 7 nucleotides line up with TRBD1. Germline CDR1 and CDR2: SGHRS and YFSETQ. The trim removed 5 bases at V and 0 bases at J, leaving 3 bases unmatched. The CDR3 consists of 14 residues. The CDR3 region is CASRTGSSTDTQYF. In DNA form, the CDR3 reads TGCGCCAGCAGGACAGGGTCTAGCACAGATACGCAGTATTTT.

The V call is TRBV29-1, the J call TRBJ2-1, with TRBD1 matching over 9 bases. Trimming took 7 bases from V and 3 from J; bases not matched to a gene: 7. The V gene's germline CDR1 is SQVTM and CDR2 ANQGSEA. This CDR3 has 14 residues. The CDR3 sequence: CSAAGDRVYNEQFF. The CDR3 nucleotides read TGCAGCGCCGCTGGGGACAGGGTCTACAATGAGCAGTTCTTC.

The chain recombines TRBV4-1 with TRBJ2-2, with 8 nucleotides matching TRBD2. Trimming cost V 0 bases and J 5 bases; bases outside gene matches: 8. This CDR3 spans 17 amino acids. Germline V gives CDR1 MGHRA, CDR2 YSYEKL. This CDR3 reads CASSQDRSGVGTGELFF. In DNA, the CDR3 is TGCGCCAGCAGCCAAGACCGTAGCGGGGTTGGTACCGGGGAGCTGTTTTTT.

The V gene is TRBV21-1, the J gene TRBJ2-3; TRBD2, the table's D call, lacks a check against the DNA. TRBV21-1 has pseudogene status. The CDR3 loop spans 18 amino acids. The CDR3: CASSKSGTKEGTTDTQYF. The DNA for the CDR3 is TGTGCCAGCAGCAAGTCCGGGACTAAGGAAGGGACCACAGATACGCAGTATTTT.